The entry that follows covers one T cell receptor (beta chain) sequence. What it binds is unknown. This entry is derived from a study of T cell repertoires in cytomegalovirus infection. Study-wide background: The public TCR beta signatures pointed to both CMV infection and matching HLA type.

TCRdb fed the reads into MiXCR, producing one record per CDR3 protein. The profile shows 300,000 to 450,000 distinct CDR3 sequences, 15% to 20% of them singletons. Trimming took 4 bases from V and 7 from J; bases not matched to a gene: 6. This CDR3 has 15 residues. Germline CDR1 SGHRS, CDR2 YFSETQ. The study's findings and limits: In two of eight donors, the top clonotype was HLA-C-restricted CMV-specific. Cumulated frequencies of public TCR beta families served to identify carriers of CMV plus the relevant HLA.

Input material: PBMCs. This sequence was found in a human donor in good health (CMV status not recorded). Some clones in this sample may be carry-over from other donors' samples. The chain has TRBV5-1 and TRBJ2-4; 12 bases line up with TRBD2. DNA of the CDR3: TGCGCCAGCAGCCCGGGACTAGCGGGCAGGAACATTCAGTACTTC. It encodes CASSPGLAGRNIQYF. Complete variable domain (other parts from reference TRBV5-1 and TRBJ2-4): KAGVTQTPRYLIKTRGQQVTLSCSPISGHRSVSWYQQTPGQGLQFLFEYFSETQRNKGNFPGRFSGRQFSNSRSEMNVSTLELGDSALYLCASSPGLAGRNIQYFGAGTRLSVL.